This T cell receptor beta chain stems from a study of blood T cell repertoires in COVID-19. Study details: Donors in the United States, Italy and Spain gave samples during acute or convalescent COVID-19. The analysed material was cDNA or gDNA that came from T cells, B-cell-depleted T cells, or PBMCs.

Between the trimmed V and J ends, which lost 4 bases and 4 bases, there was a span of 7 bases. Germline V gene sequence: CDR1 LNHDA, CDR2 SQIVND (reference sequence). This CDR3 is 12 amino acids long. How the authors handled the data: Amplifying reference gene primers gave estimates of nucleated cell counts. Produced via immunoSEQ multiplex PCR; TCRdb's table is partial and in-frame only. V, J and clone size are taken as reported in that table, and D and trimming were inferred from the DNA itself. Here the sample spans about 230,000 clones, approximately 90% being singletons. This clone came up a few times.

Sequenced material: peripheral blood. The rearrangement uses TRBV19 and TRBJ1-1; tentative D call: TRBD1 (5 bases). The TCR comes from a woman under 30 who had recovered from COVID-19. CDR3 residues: CASSSGTTEAFF. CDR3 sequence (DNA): TGTGCCAGTAGTAGCGGGACCACTGAAGCTTTCTTT. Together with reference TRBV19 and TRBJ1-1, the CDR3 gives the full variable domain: DGGITQSPKYLFRKEGQNVTLSCEQNLNHDAMYWYRQDPGQGLRLIYYSQIVNDFQKGDIAEGYSVSREKKESFPLTVTSAQKNPTAFYLCASSSGTTEAFFGQGTRLTVV.